Following are 24 T cell receptor beta chains from one sample sequenced in a study of technical replicates of blood from four donors. This table comes from immunoSEQ multiplex PCR, and its TCRdb copy is limited to in-frame clones, with some not included. The table shows about 82,000 clones, with approximately 96% occurring only once. What was sequenced was T cells isolated from PBMCs. The receptor set was obtained from a human donor in good health.

The V and J genes are TRBV11-2 and TRBJ2-3; D remains unclear. Germline assignment: CDR1 SGHAT and CDR2 FQNNGV. Trimming pared 1 base from V and 3 bases from J, leaving 14 bases between. This CDR3 contains 16 residues. CDR3 bases: TGTGCCAGCAGCTTAGGCGAAAGCCCCGTAACAGATACGCAGTATTTT. It specifies CASSLGESPVTDTQYF.

This clone was recorded once. The chain links TRBV6-5 to TRBJ2-1, with D possibly matching TRBD1 (5 bases). Trimming removed 0 bases at V and 6 bases at J, with 12 bases between. Per the germline V gene, CDR1 is MNHEY and CDR2 is SVGAGI. This CDR3 is built from 15 residues. CDR3 region: CASSYSIPRGNEQFF. As DNA, the CDR3 is TGTGCCAGCAGTTACTCGATCCCAAGGGGCAATGAGCAGTTCTTC.

CDR3: CASSPRPDRSDTQYF. The CDR3 DNA is TGTGCCAGCAGTCCGAGACCCGACAGGTCAGATACGCAGTATTTT. This chain connects TRBV6-4 to TRBJ2-3; tentative D call: TRBD1 (6 bases). Germline assignment: CDR1 MRHNA and CDR2 SNTAGT. This CDR3 spans 15 amino acids. V lost 5 bases and J 4 bases, leaving 16 bases between the germline ends.

V usage is TRBV7-3 and J usage is TRBJ1-2; 8 bases agree with TRBD1. Germline CDR1 is SGHTA and CDR2 is FQGTGA. V shed 0 bases and J 4 bases; nucleotides not matched to a gene: 4. The CDR3 runs 15 residues. CDR3 in amino acids: CASSLTGGQVYGYTF. The CDR3, as DNA: TGTGCCAGCAGCTTAACAGGGGGACAGGTCTATGGCTACACCTTC.

This chain connects TRBV29-1 to TRBJ2-1; 11 bases align to TRBD2. After removal of 2 bases from V and 9 bases from J, the junction contained 12 bases not matched to a gene. The CDR3 is 16 residues long. Germline lookup yields CDR1 SQVTM and CDR2 ANQGSEA. The CDR3 loop reads CSVERRLAGGPGEQFF. The CDR3 nucleotides are TGCAGCGTTGAAAGGAGGCTAGCGGGAGGCCCAGGTGAGCAGTTCTTC.

This chain connects TRBV19 to TRBJ1-5, with D possibly matching TRBD1 (5 bases). CDR1 is LNHDA and CDR2 is SQIVND in the germline V gene (reference sequence). The CDR3 sequence is 17 residues long. Trimming left V 1 base short and J 3 bases short, with 16 bases between. The CDR3 nucleotides read TGTGCCAGTAGTATAGGGGCAGGGTGGATATTCAATCAGCCCCAGCATTTT. Encoded protein: CASSIGAGWIFNQPQHF.

The chain employs TRBV6-1 and TRBJ1-5; D possibly corresponds to TRBD1 (5 bases). The CDR3 is 13 residues long. CDR1 MNHNS and CDR2 SASEGT come from the germline V gene. V was trimmed by 10 bases and J by 6 bases, leaving 16 bases between them. DNA for the CDR3: TGTGCCACCCGCGGGAGGGGATTTCAGCCCCAGCATTTT. This sequence encodes CATRGRGFQPQHF.

The chain's CDR3 is CASSPPGSSYNEQFF. CDR3 sequence (DNA): TGTGCCAGCAGCCCCCCGGGGAGCTCCTACAATGAGCAGTTCTTC. The V gene is TRBV7-9, the J gene TRBJ2-1; tentatively, D is TRBD2 (5 bases). V lost 5 bases and J lost 0, with 11 bases in between. The germline CDR1 and CDR2 sequences are SEHNR and FQNEAQ (reference sequence). CDR3 length: 15 residues.

V and J are TRBV5-6 and TRBJ1-4; 7 bases are a match to TRBD1. The germline gives CDR1 SGHDT, CDR2 YYEEEE. This CDR3 has 15 amino acids. V gave up 6 bases and J gave up 1 base; unmatched junction bases: 6. The CDR3 sequence is CASNIRTGTNEKLFF. CDR3 in DNA: TGTGCCAGCAACATTAGGACAGGAACTAATGAAAAACTGTTTTTT.

The rearrangement uses TRBV9 and TRBJ2-5; 7 nucleotides match TRBD1. Per the germline V gene, CDR1 is SGDLS and CDR2 is YYNGEE. The CDR3 runs to 15 residues. The trim removed 5 bases at V and 6 bases at J, leaving 13 bases unmatched. CDR3 region: CASSQIQGSEQTQYF. In nucleotides, the CDR3 is TGTGCCAGCAGTCAGATACAGGGGTCTGAACAGACCCAGTACTTC.

This chain links TRBV11-2 with TRBJ2-7; TRBD1 might be the D (5 bases). Germline assignment: CDR1 SGHAT and CDR2 FQNNGV. CDR3 length equals 12 residues. The germline V and J ends were trimmed by 4 bases and 7 bases, with 11 bases remaining between them. The CDR3, as DNA: TGTGCCAGCAGCTCGGATAGGACAGAGCAGTACTTC. Its protein is CASSSDRTEQYF.

The gene calls are TRBV7-9 and TRBJ2-7; D gene ambiguous. This CDR3 comprises 13 residues. Trimming left V 5 bases short and J 5 bases short, with 13 bases between. Germline CDR1 is SEHNR and CDR2 is FQNEAQ (reference sequence). CDR3 nucleotides: TGTGCCAGCAGCGCCATGGTCTACGACGAGCAGTACTTC. This sequence encodes CASSAMVYDEQYF. The full variable domain, rest sourced from reference TRBV7-9 and TRBJ2-7, is DTGVSQNPRHKITKRGQNVTFRCDPISEHNRLYWYRQTLGQGPEFLTYFQNEAQLEKSRLLSDRFSAERPKGSFSTLEIQRTEQGDSAMYLCASSAMVYDEQYFGPGTRLTVT.

This chain joins TRBV20-1 and TRBJ2-1; no clear D gene. Germline V gene sequence: CDR1 DFQATT, CDR2 SNEGSKA (reference sequence). The CDR3 covers 11 residues. Trimming cost V 7 bases and J 5 bases, with 9 bases left between them. The DNA for the CDR3 is TGCAGTGACAGTTCTAACAATGAGCAGTTCTTC. Translating gives CSDSSNNEQFF.

The chain combines TRBV29-1 with TRBJ2-3, with 16 bases fitting TRBD2. The CDR3 contains 16 residues. Germline V gene data show CDR1 as SQVTM and CDR2 as ANQGSEA. J gave up 5 bases and V 6 bases, and 8 bases lay outside the gene matches. The CDR3 reads CSVGGTSGRVRDTQYF. The CDR3 DNA reads TGCAGCGTGGGGGGGACTAGCGGGAGGGTGAGAGATACGCAGTATTTT.

V is TRBV27 and J is TRBJ1-5; maybe TRBD1 (5 bases). Between the trimmed V and J ends, which lost 5 bases and 7 bases, there was a span of 12 bases. This CDR3 region has 13 residues. CDR1 and CDR2 (germline): MNHEY, SMNVEV (reference sequence). This chain's CDR3 is CASSLSGKQPQHF. The CDR3 DNA follows: TGTGCCAGCAGTCTCTCAGGGAAACAGCCCCAGCATTTT.

V gene TRBV6-5 combines with J gene TRBJ1-2; weak D call: TRBD1 (6 bases). Germline-derived CDR1 and CDR2 are MNHEY and SVGAGI. V shed 6 bases and J shed 4 bases, with 12 bases lying between them. This CDR3 is built from 13 residues. CDR3 coding DNA: TGTGCCAGCAGCCGGGACACCATCTATGGCTACACCTTC. It translates to CASSRDTIYGYTF.

This clone was seen ten or more times. The J gene is TRBJ2-5, the V gene TRBV2, with 8 bases aligning to TRBD1. Trimming took 4 bases from V and 5 from J; bases not matched to a gene: 3. Germline V gives CDR1 SNHLY, CDR2 FYNNEI. CDR3 length: 13 residues. The DNA of the CDR3 is TGTGCCAGCAGTGCTAACAGGGGGGAGACCCAGTACTTC. Protein product: CASSANRGETQYF.

This sequence joins TRBV4-2 and TRBJ1-2; TRBD1 aligns across 10 bases. Looked up from germline, CDR1 is LGHNA and CDR2 is YNFKEQ. The junction had 10 bases not matched to a gene; V was cut back by 8 bases and J by 4 bases. The CDR3 sequence is 15 residues long. This chain's CDR3 is CASSPEGQGSYGYTF. The CDR3 DNA reads TGTGCCAGCTCTCCGGAGGGACAGGGGAGCTATGGCTACACCTTC.

V gene TRBV27 combines with J gene TRBJ2-1, with a possible D match to TRBD1 (5 bases). The CDR3 extends over 14 amino acids. Germline CDR1 and CDR2: MNHEY and SMNVEV (reference sequence). With 3 bases removed from V and 8 bases from J, the gap between germline ends came to 14 bases. CDR3 in amino acids: CASSLGPLADEQFF. The CDR3 region has the DNA TGTGCCAGCAGTTTGGGGCCACTCGCGGATGAGCAGTTCTTC.

The chain combines TRBV6-5 with TRBJ1-1; D possibly corresponds to TRBD1 (5 bases). V lost 11 bases and J 0 bases, leaving 13 bases between the germline ends. The CDR3 is 13 residues long. Germline lookup yields CDR1 MNHEY and CDR2 SVGAGI. The CDR3 DNA reads as TGTGCCTCTCTCCAGGGCCTGAACACTGAAGCTTTCTTT. Protein: CASLQGLNTEAFF.

This clone appeared a few times. The chain joins TRBV2 to TRBJ2-3; tentatively, D is TRBD1 (6 bases). CDR3 length equals 14 residues. The germline V gene has CDR1 SNHLY and CDR2 FYNNEI. V shed 4 bases and J shed 2 bases, with 10 bases lying between them. The CDR3 sequence is CASSVRGTTDTQYF. The CDR3 DNA sequence: TGTGCCAGCAGTGTAAGGGGGACCACAGATACGCAGTATTTT.

The CDR3 loop reads CATQPGTSLETQYF. CDR3 nucleotides: TGTGCCACTCAGCCCGGGACTAGTCTCGAGACCCAGTACTTC. The V and J genes are TRBV2 and TRBJ2-5, with 8 bases that match TRBD2. CDR3 size: 14 residues. Losses at the gene ends were 10 bases for V and 5 bases for J; bases not matched to a gene: 12. CDR1 is SNHLY, CDR2 FYNNEI, per germline.

The V and J genes are TRBV10-1 and TRBJ2-1, with TRBD1 identical over 7 bases. V lost 2 bases, J lost 7 bases, and 8 bases stayed unmatched. In germline, CDR1 is WNHNN, CDR2 SYGVQD (reference sequence). The CDR3 contains 15 residues. Here the CDR3 DNA reads TGCGCCAGCAGTGAGGTATGGGACAGATTTAATGAGCAGTTCTTC. It translates to CASSEVWDRFNEQFF.

The J gene is TRBJ2-1, the V gene TRBV9; TRBD2 matches at 9 bases. With 3 bases clipped from V and 4 bases from J, the junction kept 5 bases outside the gene matches. This CDR3 is built from 15 residues. Looked up from germline, CDR1 is SGDLS and CDR2 is YYNGEE. DNA for the CDR3: TGTGCCAGCAGCGAAACTAGCGGGCGTTACAATGAGCAGTTCTTC. This encodes CASSETSGRYNEQFF.